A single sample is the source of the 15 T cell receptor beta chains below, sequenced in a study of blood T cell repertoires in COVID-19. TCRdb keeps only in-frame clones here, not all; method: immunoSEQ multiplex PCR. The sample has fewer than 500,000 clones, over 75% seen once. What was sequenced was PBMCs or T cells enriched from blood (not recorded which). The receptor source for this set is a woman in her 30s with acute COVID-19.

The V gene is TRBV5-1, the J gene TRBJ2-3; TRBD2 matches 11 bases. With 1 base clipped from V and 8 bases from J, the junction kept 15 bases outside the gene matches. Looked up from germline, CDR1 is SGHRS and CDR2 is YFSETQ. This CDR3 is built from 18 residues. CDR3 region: CASSLIPASGGFQGTQYF. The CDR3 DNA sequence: TGCGCCAGCAGCTTGATTCCGGCTAGCGGGGGGTTTCAGGGTACGCAGTATTTT.

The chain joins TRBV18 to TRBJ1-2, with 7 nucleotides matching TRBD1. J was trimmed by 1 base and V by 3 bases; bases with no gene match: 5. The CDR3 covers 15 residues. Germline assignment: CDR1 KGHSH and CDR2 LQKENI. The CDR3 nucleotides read TGTGCCAGCTCACCTGGGACAGCTAATAACTATGGCTACACCTTC. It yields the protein CASSPGTANNYGYTF.

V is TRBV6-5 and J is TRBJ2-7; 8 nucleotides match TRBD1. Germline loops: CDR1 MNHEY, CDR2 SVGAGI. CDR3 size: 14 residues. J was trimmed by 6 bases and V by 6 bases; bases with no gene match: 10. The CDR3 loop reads CASRKTGASGEQYF. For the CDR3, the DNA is TGTGCCAGCAGGAAGACAGGGGCCAGTGGCGAGCAGTACTTC.

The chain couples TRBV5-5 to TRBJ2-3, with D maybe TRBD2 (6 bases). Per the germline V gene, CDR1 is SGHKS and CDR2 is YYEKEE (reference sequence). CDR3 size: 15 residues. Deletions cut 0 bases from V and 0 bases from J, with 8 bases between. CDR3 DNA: TGTGCCAGCAGCTTGGTTCGGGGGAGCACAGATACGCAGTATTTT. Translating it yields CASSLVRGSTDTQYF. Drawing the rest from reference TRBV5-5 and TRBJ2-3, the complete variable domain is DAGVTQSPTHLIKTRGQQVTLRCSPISGHKSVSWYQQVLGQGPQFIFQYYEKEERGRGNFPDRFSARQFPNYSSELNVNALLLGDSALYLCASSLVRGSTDTQYFGPGTRLTVL.

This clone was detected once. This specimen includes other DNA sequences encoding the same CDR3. The CDR3 coding sequence is TGTGCCACCAGTGACCCCGACAGCTACGAGCAGTACTTC. This gives the protein CATSDPDSYEQYF. The chain links TRBV24-1 to TRBJ2-7; perhaps TRBD1 as D (5 bases). Trimming removed 4 bases from V and 3 bases from J, with 9 bases in between. This CDR3 is built from 13 residues. In germline, CDR1 is KGHDR, CDR2 SFDVKD.

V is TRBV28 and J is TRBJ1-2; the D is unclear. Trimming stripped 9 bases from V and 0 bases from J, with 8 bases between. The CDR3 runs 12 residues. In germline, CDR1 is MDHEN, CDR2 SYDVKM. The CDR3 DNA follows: TGTGCCAGTCAGGTTGCTAACTATGGCTACACCTTC. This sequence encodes CASQVANYGYTF.

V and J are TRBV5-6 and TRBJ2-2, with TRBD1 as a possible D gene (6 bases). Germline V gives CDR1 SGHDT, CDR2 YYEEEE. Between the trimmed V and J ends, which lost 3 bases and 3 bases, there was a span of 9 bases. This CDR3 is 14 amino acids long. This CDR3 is CASSYRVDTGELFF. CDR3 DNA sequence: TGTGCCAGCAGCTACAGGGTGGACACCGGGGAGCTGTTTTTT.

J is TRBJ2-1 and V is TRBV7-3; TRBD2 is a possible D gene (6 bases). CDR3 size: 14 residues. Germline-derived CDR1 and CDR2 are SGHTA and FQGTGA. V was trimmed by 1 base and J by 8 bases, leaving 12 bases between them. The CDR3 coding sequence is TGTGCCAGCAGCTTAAGGGACTCATTCGATGAGCAGTTCTTC. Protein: CASSLRDSFDEQFF. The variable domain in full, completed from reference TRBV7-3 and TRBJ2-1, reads GAGVSQTPSNKVTEKGKYVELRCDPISGHTALYWYRQSLGQGPEFLIYFQGTGAADDSGLPNDRFFAVRPEGSVSTLKIQRTERGDSAVYLCASSLRDSFDEQFFGPGTRLTVL.

CDR3 loop: CSDGYRQSSTDTQYF. CDR3 in DNA: TGCAGCGATGGATACAGGCAATCTAGCACAGATACGCAGTATTTT. V and J are TRBV29-1 and TRBJ2-3; D is possibly TRBD1 (5 bases). Trimming removed 7 bases at V and 0 bases at J, with 17 bases between. CDR1 is SQVTM and CDR2 is ANQGSEA in the germline V gene. This CDR3 has 15 amino acids.

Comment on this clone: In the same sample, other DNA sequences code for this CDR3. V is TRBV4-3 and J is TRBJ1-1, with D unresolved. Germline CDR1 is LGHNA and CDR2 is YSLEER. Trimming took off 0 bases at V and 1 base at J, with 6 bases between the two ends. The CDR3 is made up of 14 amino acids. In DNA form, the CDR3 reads TGCGCCAGCAGCCAAGATCGCGGGAACACTGAAGCTTTCTTT. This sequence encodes CASSQDRGNTEAFF.

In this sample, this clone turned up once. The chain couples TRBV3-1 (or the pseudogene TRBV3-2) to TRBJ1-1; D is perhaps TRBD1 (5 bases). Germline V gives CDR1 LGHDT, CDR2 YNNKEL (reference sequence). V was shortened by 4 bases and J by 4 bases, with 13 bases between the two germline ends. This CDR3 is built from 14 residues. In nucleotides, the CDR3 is TGTGCCAGCAGCCCGGGGAGGGGAAGCACTGAAGCTTTCTTT. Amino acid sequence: CASSPGRGSTEAFF.

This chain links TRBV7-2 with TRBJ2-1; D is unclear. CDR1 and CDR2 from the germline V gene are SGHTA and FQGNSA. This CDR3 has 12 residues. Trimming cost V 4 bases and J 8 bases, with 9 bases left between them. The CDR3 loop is CASSWAFDEQFF. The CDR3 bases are TGTGCCAGCAGCTGGGCGTTCGATGAGCAGTTCTTC.

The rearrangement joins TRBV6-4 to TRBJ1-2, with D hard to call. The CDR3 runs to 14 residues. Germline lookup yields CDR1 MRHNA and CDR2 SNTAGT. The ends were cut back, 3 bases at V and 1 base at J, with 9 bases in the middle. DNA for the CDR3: TGTGCCAGCAGTGAATCCCGTTATAACTATGGCTACACCTTC. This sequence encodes CASSESRYNYGYTF.

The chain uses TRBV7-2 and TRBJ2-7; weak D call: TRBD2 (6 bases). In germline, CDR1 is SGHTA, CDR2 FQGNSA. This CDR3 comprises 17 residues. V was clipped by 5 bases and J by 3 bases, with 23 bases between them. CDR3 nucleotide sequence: TGTGCCAGCAGCCAAGGAACCGTAATAGCGGACCGCTACGAGCAGTACTTC. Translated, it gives CASSQGTVIADRYEQYF.

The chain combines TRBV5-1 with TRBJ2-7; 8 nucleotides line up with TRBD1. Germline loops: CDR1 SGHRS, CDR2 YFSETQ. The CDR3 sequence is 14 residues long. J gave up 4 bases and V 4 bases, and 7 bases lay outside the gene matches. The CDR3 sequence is CASSDGQGPYEQYF. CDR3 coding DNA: TGCGCCAGCAGCGATGGACAGGGTCCGTACGAGCAGTACTTC.